Listed below are T cell receptor beta chains from one sample, sequenced in a study of technical replicates of blood from a few donors. Sequencing was performed with immunoSEQ multiplex PCR; in TCRdb, only in-frame clones are kept and a portion is missing. The table includes over 85,000 clones, 90% to 96% detected once. The sequenced sample consisted of T cells isolated from PBMCs. The receptors stem from a human donor in good health. Each CDR3 is given with its conserved first and last residue. A D gene is named only where the DNA matches it firmly.

>TRBJ2-1|NA|TRBV7-2
CASSWAQGYNEQFF
TGTGCCAGCAGCTGGGCCCAGGGGTACAATGAGCAGTTCTTC
>TRBJ2-1|TRBD2|TRBV7-8
CASSLASHSGRFNNEQFF
TGTGCCAGCAGCTTAGCGTCTCATAGCGGGAGATTCAACAATGAGCAGTTCTTC
>TRBJ1-2|TRBD1|TRBV4-1
CASSTGQIYGYTF
TGCGCCAGCAGCACGGGACAGATCTATGGCTACACCTTC
>TRBJ2-6|TRBD1|TRBV28
CASSFPGQASGANVLTF
TGTGCCAGCAGTTTTCCCGGACAGGCCTCTGGGGCCAACGTCCTGACTTTC
>TRBJ2-5|NA|TRBV7-9
CASSIAGLRETQYF
TGTGCCAGCAGCATTGCGGGTTTAAGAGAGACCCAGTACTTC
>TRBJ1-2|NA|TRBV6-1
CASSEARGYTF
TGTGCCAGCAGTGAAGCACGGGGCTACACCTTC
>TRBJ2-1|TRBD2|TRBV11-3
CASSFKSGWGGYNEQFF
TGTGCCAGCAGCTTCAAAAGCGGATGGGGGGGTTACAATGAGCAGTTCTTC
>TRBJ2-7|TRBD2|TRBV15
CATSSPTSAPYEQYF
TGTGCCACCAGCAGTCCTACTAGCGCTCCCTACGAGCAGTACTTC
>TRBJ1-2|NA|TRBV6-5
CASSYSESLFSYGYTF
TGTGCCAGCAGTTACTCGGAGTCGCTATTCAGCTATGGCTACACCTTC
>TRBJ1-1|NA|TRBV4-3
CASSQYGGGTEAFF
TGCGCCAGCAGCCAATATGGGGGGGGGACTGAAGCTTTCTTT
>TRBJ1-1|NA|TRBV18
CASSPPVGGEAFF
TGTGCCAGCTCACCACCAGTAGGCGGCGAAGCTTTCTTT